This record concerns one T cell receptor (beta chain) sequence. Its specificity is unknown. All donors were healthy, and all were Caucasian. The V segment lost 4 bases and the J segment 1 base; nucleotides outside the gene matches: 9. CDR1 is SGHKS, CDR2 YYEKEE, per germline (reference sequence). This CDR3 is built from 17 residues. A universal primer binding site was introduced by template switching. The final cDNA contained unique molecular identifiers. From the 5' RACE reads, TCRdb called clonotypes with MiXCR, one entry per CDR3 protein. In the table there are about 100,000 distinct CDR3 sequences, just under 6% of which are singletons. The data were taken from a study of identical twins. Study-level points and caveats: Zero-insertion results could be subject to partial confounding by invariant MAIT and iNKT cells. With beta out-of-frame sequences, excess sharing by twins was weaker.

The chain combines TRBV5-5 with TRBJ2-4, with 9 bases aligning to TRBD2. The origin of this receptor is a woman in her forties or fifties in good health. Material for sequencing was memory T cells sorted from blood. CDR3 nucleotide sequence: TGTGCCAGCAGCCCGGAGGCGGGAGGGCCTGCCAAAAACATTCAGTACTTC. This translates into CASSPEAGGPAKNIQYF.